These 9 T cell receptor beta chains originate from one sample sequenced in a study of OX40 agonist ivuxolimab in advanced cancers. This table comes from immunoSEQ multiplex PCR, and its TCRdb copy is limited to in-frame clones, with some not included. The repertoire holds about 64,000 clones, with approximately 90% as singletons. This specimen was CD4+ or CD8+ T cells sorted from blood, taken in a trial of the OX40 agonist ivuxolimab. These receptors came from an adult with an advanced solid tumor such as melanoma, head and neck, liver or kidney cancer.

The V and J genes are TRBV28 and TRBJ2-7; 8 bases match TRBD1. With V trimmed by 0 bases and J by 6 bases, 4 bases remained unmatched. The CDR3 contains 14 residues. CDR1 and CDR2 from the germline V gene are MDHEN and SYDVKM. CDR3 nucleotides: TGTGCCAGCAGTTTATGGACAGGGGCGGCCGAGCAGTACTTC. Translated: CASSLWTGAAEQYF.

This sequence joins TRBV7-3 and TRBJ2-1; TRBD2 is a possible D gene (5 bases). V gave up 1 base and J gave up 9 bases, with 19 bases separating them. This CDR3 has 16 residues. Germline V CDR1 and CDR2: SGHTA, FQGTGA. The CDR3 reads CASSLNGGSRNSEQFF. CDR3 DNA: TGTGCCAGCAGCTTAAACGGCGGGTCAAGGAATAGTGAGCAGTTCTTC.

The chain has TRBV19 and TRBJ2-1; D possibly corresponds to TRBD1 (7 bases). The CDR3 totals 14 residues. The V gene lost 5 bases and the J gene lost 8 bases, with 16 bases spanning the gap. Germline CDR1 LNHDA, CDR2 SQIVND (reference sequence). This chain's CDR3 is CASSRRDSRDEQFF. In DNA, the CDR3 is TGTGCCAGTAGTCGGCGGGACAGTAGGGATGAGCAGTTCTTC.

In DNA, the CDR3 is TGTGCCAGCAGCAAAGCTTCGTGGGAGTACCAAGAGACCCAGTACTTC. Protein sequence: CASSKASWEYQETQYF. The rearrangement joins TRBV21-1 to TRBJ2-5; TRBD2 was called by the table and not checked on the DNA. TRBV21-1 corresponds to a pseudogene. The CDR3 length is 16 residues.

J is TRBJ2-7 and V is TRBV4-1, with 7 bases fitting TRBD2. V lost 1 base, J lost 2 bases, and 5 bases stayed unmatched. This CDR3 comprises 15 residues. Germline V lookup: CDR1 MGHRA, CDR2 YSYEKL. The DNA for the CDR3 is TGCGCCAGCAGCCAAGGGGGGGGGAGGACCTACGAGCAGTACTTC. Translation: CASSQGGGRTYEQYF.

V is TRBV6-4 and J is TRBJ2-2; a weak D match, TRBD1 (5 bases). Germline CDR1 MRHNA, CDR2 SNTAGT. This CDR3 is built from 14 residues. Trimming pared 4 bases from V and 4 bases from J, leaving 10 bases between. This CDR3 reads CASSARDRTGELFF. CDR3 DNA: TGTGCCAGCAGTGCCAGGGATCGCACCGGGGAGCTGTTTTTT.

This clone was counted between two and nine times. The junction differs from germline at one of its ends, possibly a read error. V usage is TRBV5-6 and J usage is TRBJ2-2; D ambiguous. The CDR3 runs 12 residues. Germline CDR1 is SGHDT and CDR2 is YYEEEE. Here the CDR3 DNA reads TGTGCCAGCAACTTGGACACCGGGGAGCTGTTTTTT. Translating gives CASNLDTGELFF. The whole variable domain, filled in from reference TRBV5-6 and TRBJ2-2, reads DAGVTQSPTHLIKTRGQQVTLRCSPKSGHDTVSWYQQALGQGPQFIFQYYEEEERQRGNFPDRFSGHQFPNYSSELNVNALLLGDSALYLCASNLDTGELFFGEGSRLTVL.

This chain joins TRBV9 and TRBJ2-1, with D perhaps matching TRBD2 (5 bases). Germline V CDR1 and CDR2: SGDLS, YYNGEE. The CDR3 extends over 15 amino acids. Trimming removed 2 bases at V and 2 bases at J, with 11 bases between. CDR3 protein: CASSVSLATYNEQFF. In DNA, the CDR3 is TGTGCCAGCAGCGTTAGCCTAGCAACCTACAATGAGCAGTTCTTC.

The rearrangement links TRBV7-9 to TRBJ2-3, with 10 bases matching TRBD2. The CDR3 is made up of 18 amino acids. The junction had 10 bases not matched to a gene; V was cut back by 0 bases and J by 4 bases. The germline V gene has CDR1 SEHNR and CDR2 FQNEAQ (reference sequence). CDR3 in amino acids: CASSLAAGLAGEADTQYF. DNA for the CDR3: TGTGCCAGCAGCTTAGCGGCTGGGCTAGCGGGAGAGGCAGATACGCAGTATTTT.